The 10 T cell receptor beta chains listed next were all sequenced from one sample in a study of T cell changes during pregnancy in multiple sclerosis. Clones were sequenced by immunoSEQ multiplex PCR, and TCRdb holds only the in-frame ones, with some missing. The sample contains under 85,000 clones, 90% of which appear only once. The input for sequencing was peripheral blood, taken in the third trimester of pregnancy. The receptors were sampled from a female donor with multiple sclerosis, enrolled in a pregnancy study.

The J gene is TRBJ2-7, the V gene TRBV5-4; TRBD1 matches at 8 bases. CDR3 length: 16 amino acids. Trimming cost V 4 bases and J 3 bases; bases outside gene matches: 12. Per the germline V gene, CDR1 is SGHNT and CDR2 is YYREEE (reference sequence). The CDR3 loop reads CASSANRGIYVYEQYF. Here the CDR3 DNA reads TGTGCCAGCAGCGCCAACAGGGGGATTTATGTCTACGAGCAGTACTTC. Full variable domain (missing parts from reference TRBV5-4 and TRBJ2-7): ETGVTQSPTHLIKTRGQQVTLRCSSQSGHNTVSWYQQALGQGPQFIFQYYREEENGRGNFPPRFSGLQFPNYSSELNVNALELDDSALYLCASSANRGIYVYEQYFGPGTRLTVT.

V is TRBV19 and J is TRBJ1-2; D ambiguous. CDR1 and CDR2 (germline): LNHDA, SQIVND (reference sequence). V lost 3 bases and J lost 8, with 13 bases in between. The CDR3 length is 13 residues. In DNA form, the CDR3 reads TGTGCCAGTAGTATGTGGCAGGCGGGCGGCTACACCTTC. It encodes CASSMWQAGGYTF.

The CDR3 spells CASSAPGLAGPTDTQYF. CDR3 in DNA: TGTGCCAGCAGCGCACCCGGACTAGCGGGACCGACAGATACGCAGTATTTT. The genes are TRBV7-9 and TRBJ2-3; 12 bases line up with TRBD2. Germline V gene sequence: CDR1 SEHNR, CDR2 FQNEAQ (reference sequence). V was pared by 5 bases and J by 3 bases, with 9 bases of the junction left unmatched. There are 17 residues in the CDR3. Full variable domain (remainder filled in from reference TRBV7-9 and TRBJ2-3): DTGVSQNPRHKITKRGQNVTFRCDPISEHNRLYWYRQTLGQGPEFLTYFQNEAQLEKSRLLSDRFSAERPKGSFSTLEIQRTEQGDSAMYLCASSAPGLAGPTDTQYFGPGTRLTVL.

About this clone: The same CDR3 is also encoded by other DNA sequences in this sample. The rearrangement joins TRBV2 to TRBJ1-1, with a weak D call TRBD1 (5 bases). CDR3 length: 13 residues. V was cut by 4 bases and J by 1 base, with 7 bases left in between. Germline V gene sequence: CDR1 SNHLY, CDR2 FYNNEI. CDR3 sequence: CASSGQGNTEAFF. The CDR3 DNA reads as TGTGCCAGCAGTGGCCAGGGGAACACTGAAGCTTTCTTT.

The chain links TRBV19 to TRBJ1-1, with D unresolved. Trimming took off 7 bases at V and 2 bases at J, with 11 bases between the two ends. The CDR3 consists of 13 residues. Germline V gene data show CDR1 as LNHDA and CDR2 as SQIVND (reference sequence). CDR3 loop: CASIPTENTEAFF. DNA for the CDR3: TGTGCCAGTATTCCCACAGAAAACACTGAAGCTTTCTTT.

The V call is TRBV9, the J call TRBJ2-1; the match to TRBD2 covers 9 bases. Germline V gives CDR1 SGDLS, CDR2 YYNGEE. This CDR3 is 18 amino acids long. With 0 bases clipped from V and 0 bases from J, the junction kept 7 bases outside the gene matches. The CDR3 region has the DNA TGTGCCAGCAGCGTAGTTGGGACTAGCCTCTTCTCCTACAATGAGCAGTTCTTC. It specifies CASSVVGTSLFSYNEQFF.

The chain links TRBV7-8 to TRBJ1-2; 8 bases map to TRBD1. With 5 bases clipped from V and 7 bases from J, the junction kept 12 bases outside the gene matches. Looked up from germline, CDR1 is SGHVS and CDR2 is FQNEAQ. The CDR3 has 15 residues. In DNA form, the CDR3 reads TGTGCCAGCAGCCCAGGACAGGGCAAGAAGGGTGGCTACACCTTC. Translated: CASSPGQGKKGGYTF.

The chain joins TRBV18 to TRBJ2-5, with TRBD1 matching over 7 bases. The V segment lost 2 bases and the J segment 3 bases; nucleotides outside the gene matches: 6. This CDR3 spans 15 amino acids. Germline CDR1 reads KGHSH; CDR2 reads LQKENI. CDR3 region: CASSPTTGDKETQYF. DNA of the CDR3: TGTGCCAGCTCACCAACCACAGGGGATAAAGAGACCCAGTACTTC.

The chain carries TRBV9 and TRBJ2-7; a possible D gene is TRBD1 (6 bases). The CDR3 is 14 residues long. V was shortened by 0 bases and J by 1 base, with 8 bases between the two germline ends. CDR1 is SGDLS, CDR2 YYNGEE, per germline. The DNA of the CDR3 is TGTGCCAGCAGCGTAGGGGGGCCTTCCTACGAGCAGTACTTC. As protein: CASSVGGPSYEQYF.

The rearrangement joins TRBV6-1 to TRBJ2-3; perhaps TRBD2 as D (6 bases). The V gene lost 6 bases and the J gene lost 9 bases, with 22 bases spanning the gap. The CDR3 totals 15 residues. CDR1 and CDR2 (germline): MNHNS, SASEGT. The CDR3 spells CASRREVAVLGTQYF. The CDR3 region has the DNA TGTGCCAGCAGAAGAGAGGTAGCGGTTCTTGGGACGCAGTATTTT.